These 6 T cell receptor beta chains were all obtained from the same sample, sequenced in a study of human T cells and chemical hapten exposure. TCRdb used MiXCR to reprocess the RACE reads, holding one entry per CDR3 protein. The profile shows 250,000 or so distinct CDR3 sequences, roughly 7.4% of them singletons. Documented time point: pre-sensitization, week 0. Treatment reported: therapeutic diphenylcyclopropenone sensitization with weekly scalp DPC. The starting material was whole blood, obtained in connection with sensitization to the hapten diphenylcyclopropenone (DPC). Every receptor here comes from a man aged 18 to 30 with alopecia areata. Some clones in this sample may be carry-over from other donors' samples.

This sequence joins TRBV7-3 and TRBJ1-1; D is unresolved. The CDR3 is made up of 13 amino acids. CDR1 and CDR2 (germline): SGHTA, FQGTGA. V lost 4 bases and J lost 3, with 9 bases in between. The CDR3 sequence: CASSSGPDTEAFF. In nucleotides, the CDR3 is TGTGCCAGCAGCTCAGGACCTGACACTGAAGCTTTCTTT. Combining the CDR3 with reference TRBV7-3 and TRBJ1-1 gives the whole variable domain GAGVSQTPSNKVTEKGKYVELRCDPISGHTALYWYRQSLGQGPEFLIYFQGTGAADDSGLPNDRFFAVRPEGSVSTLKIQRTERGDSAVYLCASSSGPDTEAFFGQGTRLTVV.

Here the CDR3 DNA reads TGCGCCAGCAGCCAAGTCCTAGGGTCCTCCTACGAGCAGTACTTC. The encoded protein is CASSQVLGSSYEQYF. The chain is built from TRBV4-3 and TRBJ2-7; D call uncertain. Germline CDR1 LGHNA, CDR2 YSLEER. The CDR3 has 15 residues. Trimming took off 1 base at V and 0 bases at J, with 10 bases between the two ends.

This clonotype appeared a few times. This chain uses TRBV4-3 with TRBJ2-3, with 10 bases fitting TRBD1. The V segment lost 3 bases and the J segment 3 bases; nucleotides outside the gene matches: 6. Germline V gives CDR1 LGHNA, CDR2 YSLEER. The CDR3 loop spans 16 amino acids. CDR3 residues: CASSQGPGQGTDTQYF. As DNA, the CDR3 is TGCGCCAGCAGCCAGGGACCGGGACAGGGGACAGATACGCAGTATTTT.

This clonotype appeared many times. As DNA, the CDR3 is TGCGCCAGCAGCCAGGGGACGCTCCGCTCACCCCTCCACTTT. This gives the protein CASSQGTLRSPLHF. The chain uses TRBV4-3 and TRBJ1-6; D is perhaps TRBD1 (5 bases). Germline V gene sequence: CDR1 LGHNA, CDR2 YSLEER. This CDR3 has 14 amino acids. V lost 3 bases and J lost 10, with 13 bases in between.

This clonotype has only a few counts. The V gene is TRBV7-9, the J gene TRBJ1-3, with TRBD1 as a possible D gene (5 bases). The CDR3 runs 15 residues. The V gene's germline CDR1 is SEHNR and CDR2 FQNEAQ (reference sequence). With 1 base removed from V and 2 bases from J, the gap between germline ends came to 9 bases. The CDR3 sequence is CASSLEGTAGNTIYF. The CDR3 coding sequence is TGTGCCAGCAGCTTAGAAGGGACCGCTGGAAACACCATATATTTT.

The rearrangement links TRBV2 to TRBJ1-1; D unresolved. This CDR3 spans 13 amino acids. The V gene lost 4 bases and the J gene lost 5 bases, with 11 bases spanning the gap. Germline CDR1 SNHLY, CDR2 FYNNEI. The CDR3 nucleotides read TGTGCCAGCAGTGTTGGAGGGAAAACTGAAGCTTTCTTT. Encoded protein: CASSVGGKTEAFF. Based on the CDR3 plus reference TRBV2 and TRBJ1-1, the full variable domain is EPEVTQTPSHQVTQMGQEVILRCVPISNHLYFYWYRQILGQKVEFLVSFYNNEISEKSEIFDDQFSVERPDGSNFTLKIRSTKLEDSAMYFCASSVGGKTEAFFGQGTRLTVV.